One and the same sample provided the 8 T cell receptor beta chains below, sequenced in a study of naive and memory T cell subsets. Treatment given: skin biopsy from PPD injection site in Mantoux-positive individual. Unsorted total RNA, about 1 to 1000 ng, was DNase treated before reverse transcription. Reverse transcription of blood and skin TCR RNA was primed at alpha and beta constant regions. TCRdb passed the UMI-ligation and nested PCR reads through MiXCR, listing each CDR3 protein once. The data hold 18,000 or so distinct CDR3 sequences, with approximately 9.6% observed a single time. The source material was skin, sampled from a tuberculin skin test site. These receptor sequences come from an adult in good health.

A few counts support this clonotype. This sequence joins TRBV5-4 and TRBJ2-5; D might be TRBD1 or TRBD2, each matching 5 bases. CDR3 length equals 16 residues. Trimming took off 0 bases at V and 5 bases at J, with 17 bases between the two ends. Germline V lookup: CDR1 SGHNT, CDR2 YYREEE (reference sequence). The CDR3 sequence is CASSLGISTEGETQYF. The DNA for the CDR3 is TGTGCCAGCAGCTTGGGCATTAGCACCGAGGGGGAGACCCAGTACTTC.

This clonotype has just a few counts. The gene calls are TRBV14 and TRBJ2-3; the match to TRBD1 covers 8 bases. The CDR3 length is 15 residues. The germline V gene encodes CDR1 SGHDN and CDR2 FVKESK. Trimming at V came to 4 bases and at J to 3 bases, leaving 6 bases not matched to a gene. CDR3 loop: CASSRGQGWTDTQYF. Written as DNA, the CDR3 is TGTGCCAGCAGCCGAGGACAGGGATGGACAGATACGCAGTATTTT.

This clonotype came up a few times. The chain carries TRBV6-2 or TRBV6-3 and TRBJ2-7, with 8 bases fitting TRBD1. CDR1 is MNHEY, CDR2 SVGEGT, per germline. The V and J ends lost 7 bases and 0 bases, in that order; junction bases with no gene match: 11. The CDR3 runs 16 residues. CDR3 sequence: CASNPAGTGSSYEQYF. The CDR3 DNA sequence: TGTGCCAGCAACCCAGCCGGGACAGGTTCCTCCTACGAGCAGTACTTC.

This clonotype was seen only a few times. The chain employs TRBV6-1 and TRBJ2-2; 7 nucleotides match TRBD2. The J segment lost 0 bases and the V segment lost 11 bases, leaving 6 bases of the junction unmatched. The germline V gene has CDR1 MNHNS and CDR2 SASEGT. This CDR3 comprises 14 residues. CDR3 coding DNA: TGTGCCGGAAAAGCGGGAACGAACACCGGGGAGCTGTTTTTT. Translation: CAGKAGTNTGELFF.

The chain recombines TRBV12-3 or TRBV12-4 with TRBJ2-1; D might be TRBD1 (5 bases). The CDR3 totals 13 residues. V gave up 3 bases and J gave up 7 bases, with 10 bases separating them. The DNA for the CDR3 is TGTGCCAGCAGTTTCCAGGGCAGAAATGAGCAGTTCTTC. Protein sequence: CASSFQGRNEQFF.

This clonotype was observed a handful of times. The genes are TRBV5-1 and TRBJ2-5; 7 bases line up with TRBD2. The CDR3 spans 14 residues. Germline V gene lookup returns CDR1 SGHRS and CDR2 YFSETQ. The V segment lost 2 bases and the J segment 1 base; nucleotides outside the gene matches: 2. CDR3 residues: CASSLLATQETQYF. CDR3 nucleotides: TGCGCCAGCAGCTTACTAGCGACCCAAGAGACCCAGTACTTC. Full variable domain (remainder filled in from reference TRBV5-1 and TRBJ2-5): KAGVTQTPRYLIKTRGQQVTLSCSPISGHRSVSWYQQTPGQGLQFLFEYFSETQRNKGNFPGRFSGRQFSNSRSEMNVSTLELGDSALYLCASSLLATQETQYFGPGTRLLVL.

There are many counts of this clonotype. The rearrangement joins TRBV7-9 to TRBJ2-3, with 9 positions matching TRBD2. Germline V gives CDR1 SEHNR, CDR2 FQNEAQ (reference sequence). The length of the CDR3 is 18 residues. Trimming took 5 bases from V and 3 from J; bases not matched to a gene: 15. CDR3 in amino acids: CASSGRLGSGGATDTQYF. CDR3 DNA sequence: TGTGCCAGCAGCGGGAGACTGGGTAGCGGGGGCGCAACAGATACGCAGTATTTT.

In its sample, this clonotype was seen a few times. V usage is TRBV5-1 and J usage is TRBJ2-7; TRBD2 agrees at 12 bases. Germline assignment: CDR1 SGHRS and CDR2 YFSETQ. The CDR3 totals 16 residues. J lost 2 bases, V lost 1 base, and 4 bases had no gene match. This CDR3 is CASSLTASGRAYEQYF. The CDR3 DNA is TGCGCCAGCAGCTTGACAGCTAGCGGGAGGGCCTACGAGCAGTACTTC.